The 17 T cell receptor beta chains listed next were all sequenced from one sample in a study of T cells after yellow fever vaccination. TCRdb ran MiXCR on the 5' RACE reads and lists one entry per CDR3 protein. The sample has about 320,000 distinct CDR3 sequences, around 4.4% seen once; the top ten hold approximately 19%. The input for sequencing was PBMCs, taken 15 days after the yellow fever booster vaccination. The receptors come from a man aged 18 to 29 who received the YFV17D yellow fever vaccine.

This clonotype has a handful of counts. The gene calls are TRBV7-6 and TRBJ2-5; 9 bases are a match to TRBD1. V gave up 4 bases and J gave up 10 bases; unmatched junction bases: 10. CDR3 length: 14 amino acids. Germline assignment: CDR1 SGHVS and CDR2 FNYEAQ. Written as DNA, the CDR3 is TGTGCCAGCAGCTCCCGGGACAGGGAGAGGGGCCAGTACTTC. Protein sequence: CASSSRDRERGQYF.

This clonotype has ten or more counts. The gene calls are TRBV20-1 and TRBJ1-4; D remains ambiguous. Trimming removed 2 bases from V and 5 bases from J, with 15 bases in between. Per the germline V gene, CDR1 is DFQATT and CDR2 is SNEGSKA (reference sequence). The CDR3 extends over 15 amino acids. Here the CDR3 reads CSARFPTEQNEKLFF. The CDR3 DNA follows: TGCAGTGCTAGATTCCCCACAGAACAAAATGAAAAACTGTTTTTT.

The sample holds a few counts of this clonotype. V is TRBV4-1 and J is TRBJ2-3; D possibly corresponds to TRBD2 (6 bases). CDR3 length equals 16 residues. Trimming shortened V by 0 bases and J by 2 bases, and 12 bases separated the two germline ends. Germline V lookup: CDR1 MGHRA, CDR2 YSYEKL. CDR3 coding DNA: TGCGCCAGCAGCCAAGATCGACTAGTGTACACAGATACGCAGTATTTT. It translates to CASSQDRLVYTDTQYF.

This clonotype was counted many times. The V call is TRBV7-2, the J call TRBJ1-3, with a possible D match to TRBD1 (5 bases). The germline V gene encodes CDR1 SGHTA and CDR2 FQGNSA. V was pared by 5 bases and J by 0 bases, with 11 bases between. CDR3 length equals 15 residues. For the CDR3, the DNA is TGTGCCAGCAGCATTGGACAATTCTCTGGAAACACCATATATTTT. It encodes CASSIGQFSGNTIYF.

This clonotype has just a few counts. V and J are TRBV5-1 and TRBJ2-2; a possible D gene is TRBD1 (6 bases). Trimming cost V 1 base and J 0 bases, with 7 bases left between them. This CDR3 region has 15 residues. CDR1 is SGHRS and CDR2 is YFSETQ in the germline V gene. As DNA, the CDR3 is TGCGCCAGCAGCTTGCAGGGGTCGAACACCGGGGAGCTGTTTTTT. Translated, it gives CASSLQGSNTGELFF.

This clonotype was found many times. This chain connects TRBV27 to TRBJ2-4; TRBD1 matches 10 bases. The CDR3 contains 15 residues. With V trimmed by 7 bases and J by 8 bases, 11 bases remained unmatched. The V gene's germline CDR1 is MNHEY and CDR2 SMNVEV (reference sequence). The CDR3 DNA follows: TGTGCCAGCACCAAAACGGGGACAGGGGTCCACATTCAGTACTTC. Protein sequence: CASTKTGTGVHIQYF.

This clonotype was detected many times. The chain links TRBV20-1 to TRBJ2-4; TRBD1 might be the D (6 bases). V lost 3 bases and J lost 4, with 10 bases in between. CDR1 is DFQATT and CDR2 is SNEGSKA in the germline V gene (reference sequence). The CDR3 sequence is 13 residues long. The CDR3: CSARSGVKNIQYF. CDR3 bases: TGCAGTGCTAGGTCAGGGGTAAAAAACATTCAGTACTTC.

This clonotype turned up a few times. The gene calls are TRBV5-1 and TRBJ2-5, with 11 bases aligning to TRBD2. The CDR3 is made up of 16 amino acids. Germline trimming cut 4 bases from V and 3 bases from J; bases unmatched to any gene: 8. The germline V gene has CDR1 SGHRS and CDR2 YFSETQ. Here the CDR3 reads CASSPRPGLAEETQYF. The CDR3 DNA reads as TGCGCCAGCAGCCCCCGGCCGGGACTAGCGGAAGAGACCCAGTACTTC.

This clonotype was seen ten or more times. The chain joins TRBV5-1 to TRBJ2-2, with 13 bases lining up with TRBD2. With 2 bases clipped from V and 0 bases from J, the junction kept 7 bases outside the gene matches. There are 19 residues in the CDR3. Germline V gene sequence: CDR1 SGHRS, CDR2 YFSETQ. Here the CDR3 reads CASSFYGTSGDTNTGELFF. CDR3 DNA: TGCGCCAGCAGCTTCTACGGGACTAGCGGGGACACGAACACCGGGGAGCTGTTTTTT.

CDR3: CSARDARQGPTGELFF. The CDR3 nucleotides read TGCAGTGCTAGAGATGCGAGACAGGGGCCCACCGGGGAGCTGTTTTTT. The V call is TRBV20-1, the J call TRBJ2-2; TRBD1 matches at 8 bases. Germline CDR1 DFQATT, CDR2 SNEGSKA (reference sequence). The V gene end was trimmed by 0 bases and the J gene end by 4 bases; junction bases not matched to a gene: 7. The CDR3 extends over 16 amino acids.

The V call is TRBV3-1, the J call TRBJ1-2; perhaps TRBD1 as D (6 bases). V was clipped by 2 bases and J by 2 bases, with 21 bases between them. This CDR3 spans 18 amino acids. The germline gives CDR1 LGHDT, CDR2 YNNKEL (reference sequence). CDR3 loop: CASSQSLPRGTRNYGYTF. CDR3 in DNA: TGTGCCAGCAGCCAATCCCTCCCCCGCGGGACAAGGAACTATGGCTACACCTTC.

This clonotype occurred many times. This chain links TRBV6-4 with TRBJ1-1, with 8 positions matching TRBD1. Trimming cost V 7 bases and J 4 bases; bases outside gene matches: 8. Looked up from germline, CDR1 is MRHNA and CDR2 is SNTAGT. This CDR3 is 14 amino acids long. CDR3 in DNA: TGTGCCAGCAAAGGGGACAGGTCGGGCACTGAAGCTTTCTTT. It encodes CASKGDRSGTEAFF.

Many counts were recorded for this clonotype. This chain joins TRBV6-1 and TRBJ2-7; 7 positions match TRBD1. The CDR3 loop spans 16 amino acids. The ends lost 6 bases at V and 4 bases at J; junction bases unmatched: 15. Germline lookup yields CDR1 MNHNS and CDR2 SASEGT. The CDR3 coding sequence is TGTGCCAGCAGCCGCTTGACAGGGACATACAGATACGAGCAGTACGTC. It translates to CASSRLTGTYRYEQYV.

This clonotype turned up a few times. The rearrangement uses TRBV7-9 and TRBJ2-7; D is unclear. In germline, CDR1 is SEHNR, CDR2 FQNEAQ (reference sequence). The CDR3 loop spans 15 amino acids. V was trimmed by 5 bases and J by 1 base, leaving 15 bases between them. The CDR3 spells CASSPRSSPSYEQYF. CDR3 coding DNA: TGTGCCAGCAGCCCTAGATCTTCACCTTCCTACGAGCAGTACTTC.

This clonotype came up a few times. The CDR3 nucleotides are TGTGCCAGCAGCTTAACCCCAGGGGCGCGGGCCCTCCACTTT. As protein: CASSLTPGARALHF. The chain has TRBV7-2 and TRBJ1-6; D might be TRBD1 (6 bases). Deletions cut 2 bases from V and 14 bases from J, with 16 bases between. CDR3 length: 14 amino acids. Germline-derived CDR1 and CDR2 are SGHTA and FQGNSA.

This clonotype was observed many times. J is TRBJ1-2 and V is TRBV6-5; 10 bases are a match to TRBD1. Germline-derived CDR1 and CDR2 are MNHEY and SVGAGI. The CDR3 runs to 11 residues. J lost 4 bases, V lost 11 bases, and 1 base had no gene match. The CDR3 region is CAGTGVYGYTF. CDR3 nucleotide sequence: TGTGCCGGGACAGGGGTCTATGGCTACACCTTC.

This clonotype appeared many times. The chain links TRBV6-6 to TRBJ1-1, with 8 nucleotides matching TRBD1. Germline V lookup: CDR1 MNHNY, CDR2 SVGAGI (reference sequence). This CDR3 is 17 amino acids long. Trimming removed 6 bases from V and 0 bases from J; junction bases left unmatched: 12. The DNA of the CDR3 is TGTGCCAGCAGCCCAGGGGGCTTTCTGGCTATGAACACTGAAGCTTTCTTT. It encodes CASSPGGFLAMNTEAFF.